This T cell receptor beta chain was captured by sequencing in a study of blood T cells in healthy people across ages. V shed 6 bases and J shed 2 bases, with 9 bases lying between them. This CDR3 has 13 amino acids. Germline V CDR1 and CDR2: MNHEY, SVGAGI. A J-beta primer mix and a sample-barcoded 5' primer were used in a second PCR of roughly 7 to 12 cycles. MiXCR, run by TCRdb on the 5' RACE reads, gives a single entry per CDR3 protein. The sample lists hundreds of thousands of distinct CDR3 sequences; under 65% were seen once. The specimen was blood. The genes are TRBV6-5 and TRBJ2-3, with TRBD1 as a possible D gene (6 bases). The TCR originated in a man aged 55 to 70 in good health. The CDR3 DNA is TGTGCCAGCAGCCGGGGACACACAGATACGCAGTATTTT. Translated, it gives CASSRGHTDTQYF.